In its sample, the clone carrying this TCR beta chain was seen once. This entry comes from a study of blood T cell repertoires in COVID-19. The CDR3 has 13 residues. Germline CDR1 is SNHLY and CDR2 is FYNNEI. V dropped 8 bases and J dropped 5 bases, with 10 bases sitting between them. Profiling relied on immunoSEQ multiplex PCR, and the TCRdb table lists in-frame clones only, not all of them. This table has 350,000 to 500,000 clones, about 88% appearing once. The sequenced sample was PBMCs or T cells enriched from blood (not recorded which). V and J are TRBV2 and TRBJ1-6; no firm D call. The sequence came from a woman younger than 30 who had been exposed to COVID-19. The CDR3 here is CASSREDNSPLHF. DNA for the CDR3: TGTGCCAGCTCCCGGGAGGATAATTCACCCCTCCACTTT. The full variable domain, its missing parts supplied by reference TRBV2 and TRBJ1-6, is EPEVTQTPSHQVTQMGQEVILRCVPISNHLYFYWYRQILGQKVEFLVSFYNNEISEKSEIFDDQFSVERPDGSNFTLKIRSTKLEDSAMYFCASSREDNSPLHFGNGTRLTVT.